These T cell receptor beta chains were read from a single sample in a study of cytomegalovirus exposure and HLA in healthy donors. TCRdb's table, derived via immunoSEQ multiplex PCR, lists solely in-frame clones and lacks some. The sample consists of 55,000 to 70,000 clones, under 80% of them appearing once. Material: PBMCs. These receptor sequences come from a male donor in good health and CMV-seropositive. Both conserved end residues are part of each CDR3. D genes are given only for firm matches. Expanded clones are given a class, and other clones once, few, many or no size at all.

J,size,D,V,DNA,CDR3
TRBJ2-1,NA,NA,TRBV9,TGTGCCAGCAGCGTAGGAACTACCCTAAATGAGCAGTTCTTC,CASSVGTTLNEQFF
TRBJ2-3,NA,TRBD2,TRBV9,TGTGCCAGCAGCCCGGGACTAGCCAAAGATACGCAGTATTTT,CASSPGLAKDTQYF
TRBJ2-7,NA,TRBD1,TRBV30,TGTGCCTGGAGGGAACTGACAGGGAGTCTCGAGCAGTACTTC,CAWRELTGSLEQYF
TRBJ1-4,NA,NA,TRBV13,TGTGCCAGCAGTCACTCAGGAGGACCCGCAACTAATGAAAAACTGTTTTTT,CASSHSGGPATNEKLFF
TRBJ1-2,NA,NA,TRBV13,TGTGCCAGCAGCCCCCGGACAGATCTTAACTATGGCTACACCTTC,CASSPRTDLNYGYTF
TRBJ1-1,NA,NA,TRBV7-9,TGTGCCAGCAGCTTAGGGCAGGGAAACACTGAAGCTTTCTTT,CASSLGQGNTEAFF
TRBJ1-2,once,NA,TRBV5-1,TGCGCCAGCAGCTTTAGACAGCGCTACACCTTC,CASSFRQRYTF
TRBJ2-7,NA,NA,TRBV25-1,TGTGCCGGGGGTGGAGGGCCTACCTACGAGCAGTACTTC,CAGGGGPTYEQYF
TRBJ2-5,NA,NA,TRBV5-6,TGTGCCAGCAGCTTACGAGGGTTGAGGAAAGAGACCCAGTACTTC,CASSLRGLRKETQYF
TRBJ1-5,NA,NA,TRBV28,TGTGCCAGCAGTTTAATCGTTTTCGATCAGCCCCAGCATTTT,CASSLIVFDQPQHF
TRBJ1-2,NA,NA,TRBV11-2,TGTGCCAGCAGCAGCCTGACGGGGGGCTATGGCTACACCTTC,CASSSLTGGYGYTF
TRBJ2-7,NA,TRBD2,TRBV30,TGTGCCGCCGCGGGGGGCTACGAGCAGTACTTC,CAAAGGYEQYF
TRBJ2-3,NA,TRBD1,TRBV11-2,TGTGCCAGCAGAAACCCGGGACAGAACACAGATACGCAGTATTTT,CASRNPGQNTDTQYF
TRBJ1-1,NA,TRBD1,TRBV13,TGTGCCAGCAGACCATCACAGGGGTCGCGGGCTTTCTTT,CASRPSQGSRAFF
TRBJ2-7,NA,NA,TRBV27,TGTGCCAGCAGTTCGGGCAGAGGGCACCAGTACTTC,CASSSGRGHQYF
TRBJ1-5,NA,TRBD1,TRBV30,TGTGCCTGGAGTCCCGGGACAGGGGGCGCGTATAGCAATCAGCCCCAGCATTTT,CAWSPGTGGAYSNQPQHF
TRBJ1-6,NA,NA,TRBV6-6,TGTGCCAGCAGTTCCCGGGGAACCAAGTATAATTCACCCCTCCACTTT,CASSSRGTKYNSPLHF
TRBJ2-3,NA,TRBD1,TRBV15,TGTGCCACAAGGGACAGGGCTGGGGGGACGGGTAGAGATACGCAGTATTTT,CATRDRAGGTGRDTQYF
TRBJ2-5,NA,TRBD2,TRBV6-6,TGTGCCAGAGAGACTAGCGGGGACCAAGAGACCCAGTACTTC,CARETSGDQETQYF
TRBJ2-5,NA,NA,TRBV5-6,TGTGCCAGCAGCTTGTCAGGGGAAGAGACCCAGTACTTC,CASSLSGEETQYF
TRBJ1-2,few,TRBD1,TRBV2,TGTGCCAGCAGCGTCTCGGGGACAGGGACGTATGGCTACACCTTC,CASSVSGTGTYGYTF
TRBJ2-2,few,TRBD1,TRBV6-1,TGTGCCAGCAGTGAAGCGACAGGGGACACCGGGGAGCTGTTTTTT,CASSEATGDTGELFF
TRBJ2-1,few,NA,TRBV13,TGTGCCAGCAGCTTAGTCGTTTCCAGGACTAAAAAGCAGTTCTTC,CASSLVVSRTKKQFF
TRBJ1-1,NA,NA,TRBV23-1,TGCGCCAGCAGTCCGAGTCGGGCTTTCTTT,CASSPSRAFF
TRBJ1-1,NA,NA,TRBV27,TGTGCCAGCAGTTTCGGGGTATCTACTGAAGCTTTCTTT,CASSFGVSTEAFF
TRBJ1-1,once,NA,TRBV30,TGTGCCTGGATGGGCAGGGTCCCTCTTACTGAAGCTTTCTTT,CAWMGRVPLTEAFF
TRBJ1-1,few,NA,TRBV15,TGTGCCACCAGCAGGAAGTATAGGGGCGAGTACACTGAAGCTTTCTTT,CATSRKYRGEYTEAFF